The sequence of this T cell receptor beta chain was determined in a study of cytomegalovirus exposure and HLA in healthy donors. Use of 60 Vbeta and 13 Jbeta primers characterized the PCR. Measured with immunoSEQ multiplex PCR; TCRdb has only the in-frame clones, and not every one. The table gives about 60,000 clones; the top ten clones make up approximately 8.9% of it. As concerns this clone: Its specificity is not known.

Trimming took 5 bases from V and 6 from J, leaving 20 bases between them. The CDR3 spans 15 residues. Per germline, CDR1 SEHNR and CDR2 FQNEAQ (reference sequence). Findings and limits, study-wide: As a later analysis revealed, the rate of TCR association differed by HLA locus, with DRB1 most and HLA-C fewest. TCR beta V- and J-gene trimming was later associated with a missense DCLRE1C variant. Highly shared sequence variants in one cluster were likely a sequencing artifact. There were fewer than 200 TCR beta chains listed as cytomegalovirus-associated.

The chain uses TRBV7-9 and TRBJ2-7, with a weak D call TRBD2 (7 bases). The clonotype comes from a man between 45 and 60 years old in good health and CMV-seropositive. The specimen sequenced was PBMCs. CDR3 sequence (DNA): TGTGCCAGCAGCCCCAGTATAGGGGGGGTTTTCGAGCAGTACTTC. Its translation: CASSPSIGGVFEQYF.